The rows below give T cell receptor beta chains drawn from one sample of a study of blood T cell repertoires in COVID-19. Method: immunoSEQ multiplex PCR; TCRdb's copy keeps in-frame clones and lacks some. The sample consists of about half a million clones, 89% of them appearing once. Sequences were obtained from peripheral blood. The receptors here all came from a man between 18 and 35 years old with COVID-19, enrolled during active disease. Each CDR3 is given with its conserved first and last residue. The D gene is left open where the match is weak. Where a row states a size, it is once, few, many or the class of an expanded clone; other rows omit it.

v_call	d_call	clone_size	j_call	cdr3_aa	cdr3_nt
TRBV19	TRBD2	.	TRBJ2-1	CASSIGRGGTYNEQFF	TGTGCCAGTAGTATCGGGCGGGGGGGTACCTACAATGAGCAGTTCTTC
TRBV18	TRBD1	.	TRBJ2-7	CASSEDRLHEQYF	TGTGCCAGCTCAGAGGACAGGTTACACGAGCAGTACTTC
TRBV12-5	TRBD1	.	TRBJ1-2	CASGLVLGQGGGYTF	TGTGCTAGTGGTTTGGTACTCGGACAGGGTGGCGGCTACACCTTC
TRBV6-2/TRBV6-3	TRBD2	.	TRBJ2-7	CASSYTLRGVSSYEQYF	TGTGCCAGCAGCTATACTCTTCGGGGGGTCAGCTCCTACGAGCAGTACTTC
TRBV5-6	TRBD1	few	TRBJ1-2	CASSLGPGQGNYGYTF	TGTGCCAGCAGCTTGGGGCCGGGACAGGGAAACTATGGCTACACCTTC
TRBV5-6	.	.	TRBJ1-2	CASSLRGASYGYTF	TGTGCCAGCAGCTTGCGTGGGGCGAGCTATGGCTACACCTTC
TRBV5-4	.	once	TRBJ1-1	CASSTRQKNTEAFF	TGTGCCAGCAGCACCCGACAGAAGAACACTGAAGCTTTCTTT
TRBV29-1	.	.	TRBJ1-2	CSVRPYYRAHYYGYTF	TGCAGCGTTCGGCCCTACTACAGGGCTCATTACTATGGCTACACCTTC
TRBV4-2	TRBD2	.	TRBJ2-3	CASSQVRLAETDTQYF	TGTGCCAGCAGCCAAGTGAGGCTAGCGGAAACAGATACGCAGTATTTT
TRBV6-1	.	.	TRBJ2-7	CASSEALGQLYEQYF	TGTGCCAGCAGTGAAGCGTTAGGACAACTCTACGAGCAGTACTTC
TRBV6-5	TRBD2	.	TRBJ2-3	CASSEAGGTDTQYF	TGTGCCAGCAGCGAGGCGGGGGGCACAGATACGCAGTATTTT
TRBV7-6	TRBD2	.	TRBJ2-7	CASSLEVAGGMYEQYF	TGTGCCAGCAGCTTAGAGGTAGCGGGGGGAATGTACGAGCAGTACTTC
TRBV19	.	.	TRBJ2-3	CASSLEISTDTQYF	TGTGCCAGCAGCCTGGAGATAAGCACAGATACGCAGTATTTT
TRBV2	TRBD2	once	TRBJ2-1	CASFGTSGEGYNEQFF	TGTGCCAGCTTCGGGACTAGCGGGGAGGGGTACAATGAGCAGTTCTTC
TRBV6-6	TRBD2	.	TRBJ2-7	CASSHHGLAGGTYEQYF	TGTGCCAGCAGTCATCACGGACTAGCGGGGGGTACCTACGAGCAGTACTTC
TRBV14	TRBD1	.	TRBJ2-6	CASSRRGPGANVLTF	TGTGCCAGCAGCCGTAGGGGGCCTGGGGCCAACGTCCTGACTTTC
TRBV5-6	TRBD2	.	TRBJ2-3	CASSQSVSGGASDTQYF	TGTGCCAGCAGCCAGAGTGTGAGCGGGGGGGCCTCAGATACGCAGTATTTT
TRBV9	TRBD1	.	TRBJ1-1	CASSVVRGQYTEAFF	TGTGCCAGCAGCGTAGTGAGGGGGCAGTACACTGAAGCTTTCTTT
TRBV2	TRBD1	once	TRBJ1-1	CASSRDREAFF	TGTGCCAGCAGTAGGGACAGGGAAGCTTTCTTT
TRBV2	TRBD2	.	TRBJ2-3	CASIAGGVGTDTQYF	TGTGCCAGCATCGCCGGGGGGGTCGGCACAGATACGCAGTATTTT
TRBV6-5	.	.	TRBJ2-4	CASSWESPIAKNIQYF	TGTGCCAGCAGTTGGGAGAGTCCAATAGCCAAAAACATTCAGTACTTC
TRBV9	TRBD1	.	TRBJ2-3	CASSMTGASTDTQYF	TGTGCCAGCAGTATGACAGGGGCGTCGACAGATACGCAGTATTTT
TRBV4-1	TRBD2	.	TRBJ2-1	CASSLAGGLYNEQFF	TGCGCCAGCAGCCTGGCGGGGGGCCTATACAATGAGCAGTTCTTC
TRBV7-3	.	once	TRBJ1-1	CASSSRTGTEAFF	TGTGCCAGCAGCTCACGAACCGGGACAGAAGCTTTCTTT
TRBV27	.	.	TRBJ1-6	CASSLDIESPLHF	TGTGCCAGCAGTTTGGACATTGAATCACCCCTCCACTTT
TRBV5-1	.	.	TRBJ2-2	CASSLASTGELFF	TGCGCCAGCAGCTTGGCGAGCACCGGGGAGCTGTTTTTT
TRBV5-1	TRBD1	.	TRBJ2-7	CASSATGQEGLEQYF	TGCGCCAGCAGCGCCACGGGACAGGAAGGATTAGAGCAGTACTTC
TRBV28	.	.	TRBJ2-3	CASSSRNPESTDTQYF	TGTGCCAGCAGTTCGAGGAATCCAGAAAGCACAGATACGCAGTATTTT
TRBV28	TRBD2	.	TRBJ2-1	CASSLLAESSYNEQFF	TGTGCCAGCAGCCTACTAGCGGAAAGCTCCTACAATGAGCAGTTCTTC
TRBV15	TRBD2	.	TRBJ2-7	CATSRDRTGRGYEQYF	TGTGCCACCAGCAGAGACCGAACCGGGAGGGGGTACGAGCAGTACTTC
TRBV19	.	.	TRBJ1-1	CASSMEGRPEAFF	TGTGCCAGTAGTATGGAGGGGAGGCCCGAAGCTTTCTTT
TRBV6-5	.	.	TRBJ2-3	CASAPHWSTDTQYF	TGTGCCAGCGCCCCACATTGGAGCACAGATACGCAGTATTTT
TRBV11-3	.	.	TRBJ2-7	CASSQGAGGRQYF	TGTGCCAGCAGCCAGGGAGCGGGTGGAAGGCAGTACTTC
TRBV27	.	once	TRBJ2-1	CASRIAARGNRDNEQFF	TGTGCCAGCAGAATCGCCGCCAGGGGTAATAGGGACAATGAGCAGTTCTTC
TRBV4-1	.	.	TRBJ1-1	CASSQAFSWPTEAFF	TGCGCCAGCAGCCAAGCGTTTAGCTGGCCCACTGAAGCTTTCTTT
TRBV7-2	TRBD2	many	TRBJ2-1	CASSLGLAGRNEQFF	TGTGCCAGCAGCCTAGGACTAGCGGGACGGAATGAGCAGTTCTTC
TRBV2	TRBD1	once	TRBJ1-1	CASSRQGAAAFF	TGTGCCAGCAGTCGACAGGGGGCTGCAGCTTTCTTT
TRBV13	TRBD1	.	TRBJ1-2	CASKGTGGAYGYTF	TGTGCCAGCAAAGGGACAGGGGGAGCCTATGGCTACACCTTC
TRBV11-2	.	.	TRBJ2-5	CASSFDSPGGTQYF	TGTGCCAGCAGCTTTGACTCCCCCGGAGGGACCCAGTACTTC
TRBV28	TRBD2	.	TRBJ2-7	CASSSLLGAGDLNEQYF	TGTGCCAGCAGTTCCCTGTTAGGAGCGGGGGATTTGAACGAGCAGTACTTC
TRBV7-9	.	once	TRBJ2-5	CASSLSLSPGETQYF	TGTGCCAGCAGCTTATCCCTCTCCCCGGGGGAGACCCAGTACTTC
TRBV4-1	TRBD1	.	TRBJ1-5	CASSQEPGQINQPQHF	TGCGCCAGCAGCCAAGAACCGGGACAGATAAATCAGCCCCAGCATTTT
TRBV18	.	.	TRBJ1-5	CASSPVRGQPQHF	TGTGCCAGCTCACCCGTTAGGGGTCAGCCCCAGCATTTT
TRBV19	TRBD2	.	TRBJ2-2	CASASGRAPGELFF	TGTGCCAGCGCTAGCGGGAGGGCCCCCGGGGAGCTGTTTTTT
TRBV6-5	.	.	TRBJ1-1	CASSYAPTAEAFF	TGTGCCAGCAGTTACGCTCCGACAGCTGAAGCTTTCTTT
TRBV6-1	.	.	TRBJ2-3	CASSEAAGDTQYF	TGTGCCAGCAGTGAAGCCGCGGGGGATACGCAGTATTTT